This T cell receptor beta chain emerged from a study of T cells in Graves' hyperthyroidism and ophthalmopathy. Trimming removed 0 bases from V and 5 bases from J; junction bases left unmatched: 4. This CDR3 has 15 amino acids. Germline V gene lookup returns CDR1 SGHDT and CDR2 YYEEEE. Amplified TCR beta CDR3 regions derived from RNA transcripts. The study used the HTBI primer set for a first-round RT-PCR of the TCR CDR3. TCRdb reanalysed the multiplex PCR reads using MiXCR and keeps one entry per CDR3 protein. Of hundreds of thousands of distinct CDR3 sequences in the sample, about 19% were seen once. This clonotype has a handful of counts. Its antigen is currently unknown. General study results and limits: Ophthalmopathy and stable hyperthyroidism were told apart by a 13 V-J model. Median prediction lead before ophthalmopathy onset was about 6.3 months with the model.

Hyperthyroidism patients were newly diagnosed, had disease duration under 2 months, and were aged 18 to 65 years. Investigators excluded patients with uncontrolled infection, other autoimmune disease, pregnancy or lactation. Sequencing was done on a sample of blood. The receptor's source is a woman between 45 and 65 years old with Graves' hyperthyroidism that later progressed to Graves' ophthalmopathy. The V gene is TRBV5-6, the J gene TRBJ1-5; the match to TRBD1 covers 8 bases. The CDR3 nucleotides read TGTGCCAGCAGCTTGGAAAGGGACAGGTATCAGCCCCAGCATTTT. It codes for CASSLERDRYQPQHF. The full variable domain, completed using reference TRBV5-6 and TRBJ1-5, is DAGVTQSPTHLIKTRGQQVTLRCSPKSGHDTVSWYQQALGQGPQFIFQYYEEEERQRGNFPDRFSGHQFPNYSSELNVNALLLGDSALYLCASSLERDRYQPQHFGDGTRLSIL.